The following is a T cell receptor (beta chain) sequence with its context. Its antigen remains unknown. This record belongs to a study of PD-1 blockade in classical Hodgkin lymphoma. About the research overall: Patients received nivolumab 3 mg/kg intravenously every 2 weeks.

Study-level points and caveats: It was CD4+ TCR diversity, not CD8+, that rose significantly by C4D1.

Trimming removed 3 bases at V and 7 bases at J, with 6 bases between. This CDR3 region has 10 residues. The germline V gene encodes CDR1 DFQATT and CDR2 SNEGSKA (reference sequence). Time point described: cycle 4 day 1 (C4D1), after about 6 weeks of nivolumab. No patient escaped relapse after autologous stem cell transplantation, and brentuximab vedotin exposure varied. Method: immunoSEQ multiplex PCR; TCRdb's copy keeps in-frame clones and lacks some. The sample contains tens of thousands of clones, roughly 90% of which appear only once. The genes are TRBV20-1 and TRBJ2-5; D gene uncertain. The sample consisted of peripheral blood mononuclear cells (PBMCs), taken before the fourth cycle of nivolumab. This clonotype was obtained from a human donor with classical Hodgkin lymphoma. The DNA of the CDR3 is TGCAGTGCTAGCTTGCGGACCCAGTACTTC. Protein: CSASLRTQYF.